The entry below describes one T cell receptor beta chain. The clone's antigen remains unknown. Per-base qualities were not stored, and no clone one base away is much larger. V and J are trimmed by 1 base and 4 bases, and the gene matches miss 6 bases of the junction. Including cysteine and phenylalanine, the CDR3 has 15 amino acids. Just the 45-base CDR3 DNA is kept, in frame starting at base 1. Reading the germline V gene gives CDR1 SGHTA and CDR2 FQGNSA. The record originates from a study of T cell responses to AZD1222 COVID-19 vaccine (dated by TCRdb to the early 2020s). Context from the whole study: AZD1222 recipients given second doses at about 4 weeks or at about 12 weeks were pooled, since spike-specific TCR depth and breadth were not found to differ between the two schedules. Trial participants were enrolled into age subgroups of 18-55, 56-69 and 70-plus years, which contained around 150, 29 and 61 TCR-sequenced participants, respectively. A total of around 240 trial participants underwent TCR sequencing, of whom approximately 200 had received two doses of AZD1222 and roughly 26 had received two doses of the MenACWY control vaccine. General study outcomes and caveats: No day 14 peak-response samples were available, so repertoires were characterized only after the peak T cell response. Conclusions about previously exposed vaccinees are limited, since just 6 or 7 AZD1222 recipients were seropositive for SARS-CoV-2 at baseline. Participants were mostly white British and included more females than males, and it was suggested by the authors that clonal diversity may have been underestimated. Reportedly, almost half of the unique spike-specific TCRs recognized epitopes lying outside the regions that are mutated in the B.1.351 and B.1.1.7 variants. In the small 56-69-year group, the increase in depth fell short of significance, most likely because of low power. A significant rise in spike-specific TCR breadth and depth was observed after two AZD1222 doses relative to day 0 and relative to MenACWY recipients. The whole spike protein was spanned by vaccine-associated CD4 TCRs, and dominant responses were seen in regions 160-218 and 743-854.

The meaning of the sample's time point label: baseline before first vaccination. Samples from vaccinated people were obtained from the UK trials COV001 and COV002, which included a single-blind randomized controlled phase 2/3 trial of AZD1222 (ChAdOx1 nCoV-19) in healthy adults. Trial participant PBMC samples were collected at day 0 and day 28 after the second dose for TCRbeta chain sequencing. The CDR3 regions of human TCRbeta chains were subjected to immunosequencing. Per the source publication's procedure: TCRs in the repertoires were matched against a reference library of SARS-CoV-2-specific TCRs that had been generated with the MIRA antigen-specificity platform. Breadth meant the fraction of unique TCRs that were SARS-CoV-2-associated, whereas depth meant the fraction of total T cells that were SARS-CoV-2-associated. Each spike-specific TCR was assigned to its reactive spike region and to a CD4 or CD8 class using the MIRA data. Log10-transformed breadth and depth values were compared by one-way ANOVA with Sidak's multiple comparisons tests. This is the immuneACCESS table as TCRdb keeps it, with only in-frame sequences that have V and J called. A part of the clones is gone; compared with another copy, unresolved V genes explain less than half, and the rest is unexplained. D and trimming come from the DNA, and the V and J calls and clone size come from that table. The sample records some 170,000 clones, roughly 89% of which are singletons. The top ten constitute approximately 1.8% of the sample.

This clonotype was obtained from an adult in good health. The sequencing used peripheral blood, collected on day 0 of AZD1222 vaccination. Recombination joined TRBV7-2 with TRBJ1-2, and 7 junctional nucleotides match TRBD1. The base sequence is TGTGCCAGCAGCTTAGGACAGGGATTAATCTATGGCTACACCTTC. This encodes CASSLGQGLIYGYTF.